The following is a TCR beta chain sequence with its context. In its sample, this clonotype was seen a few times. Its specific antigen is unknown. No much larger clone is present one base from it, and per-base qualities are unavailable. This sample stems from a study of T-cell memory formation after mild COVID-19 (dated by TCRdb to the early 2020s). Study-wide context: TCR sequence clusters from the two donors were found to be largely donor specific. In a couple of donors, T-cell clones that expanded and contracted after mild COVID-19 were followed by sequencing TCRalpha and TCRbeta repertoires longitudinally. The cohort comprised two young, previously healthy adult volunteers, one female and one male. The research as a whole found: The study included only a couple of mild cases, and larger cohorts that include severe cases with pre-infection samples were judged to be necessary. SARS-CoV-2 specificity of the second-wave clones peaking on day 37 was not confirmed. Clones contracting from day 15 to 85 had balanced CD4/CD8 phenotypes, while a second wave expanding from day 15 to 37 was biased towards CD4+. Some responding clones were detected in pre-infection memory, which suggested that pre-existing cross-reactive memory T cells had joined the SARS-CoV-2 response. Contracting CD4+ clones appeared mostly in the CM and EM memory subsets, whereas CD8+ clones were enriched in EMRA.

Ficoll-Paque density gradient centrifugation was used to isolate PBMCs. The instrument given in TCRdb is Illumina NovaSeq 6000. TCRalpha and TCRbeta cDNA libraries were built by 5'RACE with constant-segment primers, adding sample barcodes and unique molecular identifiers. Trizol reagent was used to extract RNA from every sample. Amplification of the libraries took two PCR steps, and the second step added a second sample barcode plus Illumina TruSeq adapters. Libraries were sequenced on an Illumina NovaSeq with 2 x 150 bp paired-end reads. From the authors' description of their analysis: Reads were demultiplexed and collapsed into UMI-guided consensus sequences with migec v1.2.7. Using mixcr v2.1.11, UMI consensuses were aligned to TRA and TRB V and J templates and then assembled into clonotypes. Expanded or contracted clonotypes were those called significant by both edgeR and NoisET, with noise models trained on biological replicates. edgeR calls used a false discovery rate-adjusted p below 0.01 and a log2 fold-change threshold of 1. As an exploratory analysis of dynamics, PCA with hierarchical clustering was applied to max-normalized trajectories of the 1000 most abundant clonotypes. Separately sequenced CD4+ and CD8+ repertoires were used to assign the CD4 or CD8 phenotype of responding clones. TCRdb trimmed the raw reads at Q25, called clones with MiXCR and kept productive beta chains. CDR3 protein duplicates are merged, each entry listing the most common genes and DNA. For this entry, the V and J calls and clone size follow TCRdb and not the study's own pipeline. In all, the sample holds almost 45,000 distinct CDR3 sequences, and approximately 7% of those were seen once. The ten biggest clones cover roughly 0.79% of the sample.

CDR1 SNHLY and CDR2 FYNNEI were looked up in the germline V gene. Including cysteine and phenylalanine, the CDR3 has 14 amino acids. Here the CDR3 DNA is all that survives: 42 bases in frame from base 1. V is pared back by 0 bases and J by 2 bases, with 7 bases lying between the germline termini. Specimen: PBMCs or a T cell subset sorted from them (not recorded which). The TCR comes from an adult who had mild COVID-19 (a few samples of this study predate the infection). The sample titles of this study are shuffled in the database, so cell type and time point are left out. The sequence is built from TRBV2 and TRBJ1-1; there is no confident call for the D gene. The sequenced DNA is TGTGCCAGCAGTGAAGCAGAGACCAACACTGAAGCTTTCTTT. Its translation is CASSEAETNTEAFF.